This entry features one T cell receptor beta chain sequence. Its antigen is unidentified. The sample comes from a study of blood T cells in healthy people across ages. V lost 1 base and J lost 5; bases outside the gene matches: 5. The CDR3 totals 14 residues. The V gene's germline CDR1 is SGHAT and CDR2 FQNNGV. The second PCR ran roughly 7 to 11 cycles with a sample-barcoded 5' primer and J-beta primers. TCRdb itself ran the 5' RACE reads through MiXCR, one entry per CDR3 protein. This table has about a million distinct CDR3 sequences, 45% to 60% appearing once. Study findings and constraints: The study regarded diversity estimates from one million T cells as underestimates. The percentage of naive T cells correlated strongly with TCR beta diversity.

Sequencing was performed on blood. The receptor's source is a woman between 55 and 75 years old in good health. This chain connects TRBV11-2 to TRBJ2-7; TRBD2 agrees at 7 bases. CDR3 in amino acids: CASSLAGGSNEQYF. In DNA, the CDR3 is TGTGCCAGCAGCTTAGCGGGCGGGAGCAACGAGCAGTACTTC.